These 3 T cell receptor beta chains originate from one sample sequenced in a study of post-analysis software for immune sequencing data. The TCR beta cDNA libraries carried unique molecular identifiers. TCRdb itself ran the PCR reads through MiXCR, one entry per CDR3 protein. The table lists around 150,000 distinct CDR3 sequences, under 40% of them singletons. The input for sequencing was blood, taken after autologous hematopoietic stem cell transplantation. The origin of the receptors is a girl between 10 and 17 years old with multiple sclerosis.

The gene calls are TRBV20-1 and TRBJ2-7; D ambiguous. In germline, CDR1 is DFQATT, CDR2 SNEGSKA (reference sequence). V was clipped by 6 bases and J by 1 base, with 4 bases between them. The CDR3 covers 10 residues. CDR3 in amino acids: CSAASYEQYF. As DNA, the CDR3 is TGCAGTGCAGCATCCTACGAGCAGTACTTC.

About this clonotype itself: One junction end does not reproduce the germline sequence, and a read error may be involved. V usage is TRBV3-1 and J usage is TRBJ1-2, with D unresolved. CDR1 and CDR2 (germline): LGHDT, YNNKEL (reference sequence). This CDR3 is 15 amino acids long. In DNA form, the CDR3 reads TGTACCAGCAGCCCAAGCGAGGATATCAACTATGGCTACACCTTC. It yields the protein CTSSPSEDINYGYTF.

The chain joins TRBV28 to TRBJ2-1; D call uncertain. Per germline, CDR1 MDHEN and CDR2 SYDVKM. Trimming removed 3 bases at V and 7 bases at J, with 4 bases between. The CDR3 totals 11 residues. CDR3 amino acids: CASSLKNEQFF. The CDR3 nucleotides are TGTGCCAGCAGTTTGAAGAATGAGCAGTTCTTC. The full variable domain, its missing parts supplied by reference TRBV28 and TRBJ2-1, is DVKVTQSSRYLVKRTGEKVFLECVQDMDHENMFWYRQDPGLGLRLIYFSYDVKMKEKGDIPEGYSVSREKKERFSLILESASTNQTSMYLCASSLKNEQFFGPGTRLTVL.